Ten or more counts support the clone carrying this T cell receptor beta chain. Antigen: not known. Losses at the gene ends were 4 bases for V and 0 bases for J; bases not matched to a gene: 6. Germline V CDR1 and CDR2: SGHAT, FQNNGV. The CDR3 runs to 16 residues. Time point: patch test 1, 2 weeks after DPC sensitization. Sample treatment: therapeutic diphenylcyclopropenone sensitization with weekly scalp DPC. This record comes from a study of human T cells and chemical hapten exposure. As for the study in general: Investigators sensitized about 2 cm by about 2 cm of upper inner arm skin with 2% DPC. Across the whole study, which lasted roughly 24 weeks, patients were given diphenylcyclopropenone on the scalp once a week.

TCRdb re-called the RACE reads with MiXCR, one entry per CDR3 protein. The repertoire holds about 80,000 distinct CDR3 sequences, with 10% to 13% as singletons. Findings of the study overall: TCRs at a frequency above 1 in 1000 stayed unchanged with DPC sensitization. Having alopecia, donors may respond immunologically unlike healthy people.

This TCR was recovered from a woman between 50 and 59 years old with alopecia areata. Some clones in this sample may be carry-over from other donors' samples. The sequencing used whole blood, collected in connection with sensitization to the hapten diphenylcyclopropenone (DPC). This chain links TRBV11-2 with TRBJ1-3; 7 nucleotides match TRBD1. CDR3 in DNA: TGTGCCAGCAGCTGGGGACAGCAGAGCTCTGGAAACACCATATATTTT. Protein sequence: CASSWGQQSSGNTIYF.